The 9 T cell receptor beta chains in this list originate from one sample, sequenced in a study of blood T cell repertoires in COVID-19. Assay used: immunoSEQ multiplex PCR; TCRdb lists only in-frame clones, some missing. The data hold some 210,000 clones, with over 70% observed a single time. Sample: peripheral blood. These receptors were collected from a man over 45 with active or convalescent COVID-19.

J is TRBJ2-7 and V is TRBV6-5, with 10 bases matching TRBD2. With V trimmed by 6 bases and J by 2 bases, 7 bases remained unmatched. Germline values: CDR1 MNHEY, CDR2 SVGAGI. The CDR3 has 15 residues. The CDR3 DNA reads as TGTGCCAGCAGCGGGAATAGCGGGAGGCCCTACGAGCAGTACTTC. It translates to CASSGNSGRPYEQYF.

The J gene is TRBJ2-7, the V gene TRBV15; unclear D gene. CDR3 length equals 15 residues. V was cut by 3 bases and J by 1 base, with 13 bases left in between. Germline CDR1 and CDR2: LNHNV and YYDKDF (reference sequence). CDR3 residues: CATSSRRGLSYEQYF. As DNA, the CDR3 is TGTGCCACCAGCAGTCGGAGAGGTTTATCCTACGAGCAGTACTTC. The whole variable domain, remainder taken from reference TRBV15 and TRBJ2-7, is DAMVIQNPRYQVTQFGKPVTLSCSQTLNHNVMYWYQQKSSQAPKLLFHYYDKDFNNEADTPDNFQSRRPNTSFCFLDIRSPGLGDTAMYLCATSSRRGLSYEQYFGPGTRLTVT.

In DNA form, the CDR3 reads TGTGCCACCAGTTTAGCGGGAGGGCCTATTGAGGATGAGCAGTTCTTC. It codes for CATSLAGGPIEDEQFF. The J gene is TRBJ2-1, the V gene TRBV24-1; 11 nucleotides line up with TRBD2. The CDR3 extends over 16 amino acids. The V gene end was trimmed by 6 bases and the J gene end by 8 bases; junction bases not matched to a gene: 11. CDR1 is KGHDR and CDR2 is SFDVKD in the germline V gene.

This clone appeared a few times. V gene TRBV7-2 combines with J gene TRBJ1-3; no clear D gene. Germline CDR1 and CDR2: SGHTA and FQGNSA. Trimming cost V 1 base and J 2 bases, with 6 bases left between them. There are 14 residues in the CDR3. This chain's CDR3 is CASSLGPPGNTIYF. CDR3 nucleotide sequence: TGTGCCAGCAGCTTAGGGCCTCCTGGAAACACCATATATTTT.

The V gene is TRBV6-5, the J gene TRBJ2-7; 9 bases are a match to TRBD1. Germline values: CDR1 MNHEY, CDR2 SVGAGI. The CDR3 is 14 amino acids. The V segment lost 7 bases and the J segment 3 bases; nucleotides outside the gene matches: 7. DNA for the CDR3: TGTGCCAGCACCCTGGGACAGGGAGACTACGAGCAGTACTTC. It codes for CASTLGQGDYEQYF.

The chain is built from TRBV19 and TRBJ2-5, with D perhaps TRBD1 (5 bases). With 4 bases removed from V and 2 bases from J, the gap between germline ends came to 14 bases. Germline lookup yields CDR1 LNHDA and CDR2 SQIVND (reference sequence). The CDR3 loop spans 15 amino acids. CDR3 residues: CASSTIGDWQETQYF. CDR3 bases: TGTGCCAGTAGTACAATAGGGGATTGGCAAGAGACCCAGTACTTC. The variable domain in full, completed from reference TRBV19 and TRBJ2-5, reads DGGITQSPKYLFRKEGQNVTLSCEQNLNHDAMYWYRQDPGQGLRLIYYSQIVNDFQKGDIAEGYSVSREKKESFPLTVTSAQKNPTAFYLCASSTIGDWQETQYFGPGTRLLVL.

This chain uses TRBV21-1 with TRBJ1-1; the D call in the table, TRBD1, was not verified against the DNA. TRBV21-1 is flagged as a pseudogene. There are 15 residues in the CDR3. CDR3 in DNA: TGTGCCAGCAGCGACCCGGGACACGAGAACACTGAAGCTTTCTTT. It specifies CASSDPGHENTEAFF.

The chain joins TRBV5-1 to TRBJ2-1; 7 bases fit TRBD1. Trimming cost V 5 bases and J 13 bases; bases outside gene matches: 6. The CDR3 totals 11 residues. The V gene's germline CDR1 is SGHRS and CDR2 YFSETQ. The CDR3 sequence: CASSPGTDQFF. The CDR3 bases are TGCGCCAGCAGTCCCGGGACAGACCAGTTCTTC. The full variable domain, its missing parts supplied by reference TRBV5-1 and TRBJ2-1, is KAGVTQTPRYLIKTRGQQVTLSCSPISGHRSVSWYQQTPGQGLQFLFEYFSETQRNKGNFPGRFSGRQFSNSRSEMNVSTLELGDSALYLCASSPGTDQFFGPGTRLTVL.

The chain uses TRBV7-6 and TRBJ1-3; unclear D gene. Germline V CDR1 and CDR2: SGHVS, FNYEAQ. The CDR3 runs to 15 residues. Trimming removed 2 bases from V and 0 bases from J, with 8 bases in between. The DNA for the CDR3 is TGTGCCAGCAGCTTAAGTGGCGGCTCTGGAAACACCATATATTTT. It translates to CASSLSGGSGNTIYF.